A selection of T cell receptor beta chains follows, all from one sample in a study of blood T cells in healthy people across ages. One entry per CDR3 protein results from TCRdb running MiXCR on the 5' RACE reads. This sample yields about 510,000 distinct CDR3 sequences, of which over 25% are seen a single time; under 4.5% belongs to the top ten. This sample was also put to use in a study of T cells of mothers and their children.

Sequencing was carried out using blood. Receptors were obtained from a boy under 10 years old in good health. Each CDR3 is given with its conserved first and last residue. Fields, in order: V gene, J gene, D gene, clone size, CDR3 DNA, CDR3 protein. The D gene is left open where the match is weak. Clone size is not always given. Where it is, it says once, few, many or a class for expanded clones.

TRBV7-9	TRBJ1-2	TRBD1	.	TGTGCCAGCAGCTCCACGGGACAGGGGATCTATGGCTACACCTTC	CASSSTGQGIYGYTF
TRBV29-1	TRBJ2-1	.	few	TGCAGCGTTGAAGCCCCTAGCTACAATGAGCAGTTCTTC	CSVEAPSYNEQFF
TRBV2	TRBJ2-5	TRBD1	.	TGTGCCAGCAGTGAAACAGGGGCTGAAGAGACCCAGTACTTC	CASSETGAEETQYF
TRBV24-1	TRBJ2-5	.	few	TGTGCCACCAGTGTCGACGGGAGATGGGTAGGTGGGAGACAAGAGACCCAGTACTTC	CATSVDGRWVGGRQETQYF
TRBV7-2	TRBJ2-5	.	few	TGTGCCAGCAGCTTATACGTGTCGGAGACCCAGTACTTC	CASSLYVSETQYF
TRBV4-1	TRBJ1-1	TRBD1	.	TGCGCCAGCAGCCATGGGACAGGGTACACTGAAGCTTTCTTT	CASSHGTGYTEAFF
TRBV4-2	TRBJ1-1	TRBD1	.	TGTGCCAGCAGCCCGACAGGGGCCACTGAAGCTTTCTTT	CASSPTGATEAFF
TRBV6-2/TRBV6-3	TRBJ2-6	TRBD2	.	TGTGCCAGCAGTTACTCGAAACGACTAGCGGGATCCGGGGCCAACGTCCTGACTTTC	CASSYSKRLAGSGANVLTF
TRBV6-6	TRBJ2-1	TRBD2	.	TGTGCCAGCAGTCTAGCGGGGGCCACCTACAATGGGCAGTTCTTC	CASSLAGATYNGQFF
TRBV19	TRBJ1-1	.	.	TGTGCCAGTTCGCAGGGTGGAGTAGTCACTGAAGCTTTCTTT	CASSQGGVVTEAFF
TRBV20-1	TRBJ2-1	TRBD2	few	TGCAGTGCTAGAGATCCAGGGACTAGCGGGAGTAGGCGCGAGCAGTTCTTC	CSARDPGTSGSRREQFF
TRBV6-6	TRBJ2-7	.	few	TGTGCCAGCAGCGAAGAGGGTTACGAGCAGTACTTC	CASSEEGYEQYF
TRBV29-1	TRBJ2-2	.	.	TGCAGCGTTGAAGGCAATCGTGGCGAACAGGGACACACCGGGGAGCTGTTTTTT	CSVEGNRGEQGHTGELFF
TRBV25-1	TRBJ1-2	.	.	TGTGCCAGCAGTGAGTCCAAGTATGGCTACACCTTC	CASSESKYGYTF
TRBV10-3	TRBJ1-1	TRBD1	few	TGTGCCATCAGTGAGCAAAACAGGGGATTGGGTGCTTTCTTT	CAISEQNRGLGAFF
TRBV28	TRBJ1-1	.	.	TGTGCCAGCAGTTTACAGGGTGGTGACACTGAAGCTTTCTTT	CASSLQGGDTEAFF
TRBV7-9	TRBJ1-5	.	.	TGTGCCAGCAGCTCTGGGGGGCCCAATCAGCCCCAGCATTTT	CASSSGGPNQPQHF
TRBV7-8	TRBJ1-1	.	few	TGTGCCAGCAGCTTACAGATAATGAACACTGAAGCTTTCTTT	CASSLQIMNTEAFF
TRBV6-6	TRBJ2-7	.	.	TGTGCCAGCGGGAGTGAGCAGTACTTC	CASGSEQYF
TRBV6-2/TRBV6-3	TRBJ2-3	.	few	TGTGCCAGCACCCAAGGAAATACGCAGTATTTT	CASTQGNTQYF
TRBV6-1	TRBJ2-3	.	.	TGTGCCGGCAGTAGGCCACAGGGCCGACTATCCACAGATACGCAGTATTTT	CAGSRPQGRLSTDTQYF
TRBV5-5	TRBJ2-1	.	.	TGTGCCAGCAGCAGGGACGGGGGCGATGAGCAGTTCTTC	CASSRDGGDEQFF
TRBV9	TRBJ2-7	TRBD2	.	TGTGCCAGCAGCGTTAGGGGACTATCCTCCGAGCAGTACTTC	CASSVRGLSSEQYF
TRBV29-1	TRBJ2-7	TRBD2	few	TGCAGCGTTGATGGTGCTAGCGGGAGGCCCGAGCAGTACTTC	CSVDGASGRPEQYF
TRBV29-1	TRBJ2-3	TRBD1	once	TGCAGCGTCCTCTCGGGACAGGGTGGAGATACGCAGTATTTT	CSVLSGQGGDTQYF
TRBV5-1	TRBJ2-7	TRBD1	.	TGCGCCAGCAACGCAGACAGGGGTCCCTACGAGCAGTACTTC	CASNADRGPYEQYF
TRBV7-7	TRBJ2-5	TRBD2	many	TGTGCCAGCAGCCCACGACTAGCGGAGACCCAGTACTTC	CASSPRLAETQYF
TRBV4-1	TRBJ2-7	.	few	TGCGCCAGCAGCCAATTAGTTGGACAGAACTACGAGCAGTACTTC	CASSQLVGQNYEQYF
TRBV30	TRBJ2-3	.	few	TGTGCCTGGAGTGGGGCAGATACGCAGTATTTT	CAWSGADTQYF
TRBV29-1	TRBJ2-1	TRBD2	.	TGCAGCGTTTGGGCTAGCGGGAAGAATGAGCAGTTCTTC	CSVWASGKNEQFF
TRBV29-1	TRBJ2-3	.	.	TGCAGCGTTGGCGCTGGCACAGATACGCAGTATTTT	CSVGAGTDTQYF
TRBV12-3/TRBV12-4	TRBJ2-4	.	.	TGTGCCAGCAGTTTTCTGGGCTCGGCCAAAAACATTCAGTACTTC	CASSFLGSAKNIQYF
TRBV5-1	TRBJ2-5	.	few	TGCGCCAGCAGCTTGGTTGGGGGTCTCGGGGAGACCCAGTACTTC	CASSLVGGLGETQYF
TRBV7-2	TRBJ2-6	.	few	TGTGCCAGCCGAACCTCTGGGGCCAACGTCCTGACTTTC	CASRTSGANVLTF
TRBV4-2	TRBJ2-1	.	.	TGTGCCAGCAGCCAAGCGGGCCTCAATGAGCAGTTCTTC	CASSQAGLNEQFF
TRBV20-1	TRBJ1-2	TRBD1	.	TGCAGTGCCCCTAGGGGGCAGACTGGCTACACCTTC	CSAPRGQTGYTF
TRBV29-1	TRBJ1-1	TRBD1	few	TGCAGCGTCCCTACAGGGGGCACTGAAGCTTTCTTT	CSVPTGGTEAFF
TRBV28	TRBJ1-1	.	.	TGTGCCAGCAGTTCGACAGGCGTTGTAGCTTTCTTT	CASSSTGVVAFF
TRBV11-2	TRBJ1-2	TRBD1	.	TGTGCCAGCAGCTTAAGGCGGCACAGGGGGGACTATGGCTACACCTTC	CASSLRRHRGDYGYTF
TRBV7-9	TRBJ2-1	TRBD2	.	TGTGCCAGCAGCCCGACTAGCGGGGGGGCTGGTGAGCAGTTCTTC	CASSPTSGGAGEQFF
TRBV6-2/TRBV6-3	TRBJ2-7	.	.	TGTGCCAGCAGTCACCGTACCGAGCAGTACTTC	CASSHRTEQYF
TRBV6-5	TRBJ1-2	.	.	TGTGCCAGCAGTTACTCGAGCACCCCGGGAGGCTATGGCTACACCTTC	CASSYSSTPGGYGYTF
TRBV6-1	TRBJ2-2	.	few	TGTGCCAGCCATACGGGGCGGCGGCTCGCGAACACCGGGGAGCTGTTTTTT	CASHTGRRLANTGELFF
TRBV11-2	TRBJ2-5	TRBD1	.	TGTGCCAGCAGCTTAGGGACAGGGCAGTCAGGAGAGACCCAGTACTTC	CASSLGTGQSGETQYF
TRBV27	TRBJ2-2	.	few	TGTGCCAGCATGTCGGCGGGATCGGACACCGGGGAGCTGTTTTTT	CASMSAGSDTGELFF
TRBV21-1	TRBJ2-5	.	.	TGTGCCAGCAGCAAAAGGGGGCAAGAGACCCAGTACTTC	CASSKRGQETQYF
TRBV6-5	TRBJ1-1	.	.	TGTGCCAGCAGTTACAGGTCCATGAACACTGAAGCTTTCTTT	CASSYRSMNTEAFF
TRBV3-1	TRBJ2-6	.	few	TGTGCCAGCAGCCGTACTACCCGGGCGGGTAGAGCCCCTGGGGCCAACGTCCTGACTTTC	CASSRTTRAGRAPGANVLTF
TRBV7-8	TRBJ2-5	.	.	TGTCCCTCCCTACGGCAGGGCAGAGAAGAGACCCAGTACTTC	CPSLRQGREETQYF
TRBV7-8	TRBJ1-2	.	.	TGTGCCAGCAGCTTAGAGATCTCCTATGGCTACACCTTC	CASSLEISYGYTF
TRBV7-9	TRBJ2-6	.	few	TGTGCCAGCAGCTTAAATCCAGGATCGGGCGGGGCCAACGTCCTGACTTTC	CASSLNPGSGGANVLTF
TRBV7-9	TRBJ2-5	.	few	TGTGCCAGCAGCTTAGAAAGGTTCCGGAGACAAGAGACCCAGTACTTC	CASSLERFRRQETQYF
TRBV5-5	TRBJ1-1	TRBD1	.	TGTGCCAGCAGCTTGTCGGCTACAGGGGGAACTGAAGCTTTCTTT	CASSLSATGGTEAFF
TRBV20-1	TRBJ2-5	.	few	TGCAGTGCTAGTCCGGGACAAGGGGAGACCCAGTACTTC	CSASPGQGETQYF
TRBV6-2/TRBV6-3	TRBJ2-2	TRBD2	few	TGTGCCAGCAGTTGGGTAGCGGGCCGGCTGACCGGGGAGCTGTTTTTT	CASSWVAGRLTGELFF